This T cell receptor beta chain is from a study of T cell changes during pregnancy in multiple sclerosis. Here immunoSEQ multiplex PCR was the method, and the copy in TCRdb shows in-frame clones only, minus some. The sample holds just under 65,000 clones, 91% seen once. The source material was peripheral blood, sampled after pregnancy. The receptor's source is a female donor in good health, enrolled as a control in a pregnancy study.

CDR3 nucleotides: TGTGCCAGTAGTACACCCCCAGTACAGCCCCAGCATTTT. This encodes CASSTPPVQPQHF. This sequence joins TRBV19 and TRBJ1-5; D not certain. The CDR3 runs to 13 residues. Germline CDR1 LNHDA, CDR2 SQIVND (reference sequence). The V end lost 4 bases, the J end lost 7 bases, and 11 bases lay between the germline ends.